A selection of T cell receptor beta chains follows, all from one sample in a study of blood T cell repertoires in COVID-19. TCRdb's copy holds only in-frame clones and misses some; the assay was immunoSEQ multiplex PCR. The data show 110,000 or so clones, over 65% seen once. Source material: peripheral blood. The receptor source for this set is a middle-aged woman with acute or convalescent COVID-19. CDR3s include the opening cysteine and the closing phenylalanine or tryptophan. D genes are given only for firm matches. Only part of the rows carry a size: once, few, many, or a class if the clone is expanded.

v_gene	abundance	len	d_gene	j_gene	CDR3nt	CDR3aa
TRBV18	few	15	NA	TRBJ2-1	TGTGCCAGCTCACCGGCAGGTTTGATCTACAATGAGCAGTTCTTC	CASSPAGLIYNEQFF
TRBV14	NA	13	TRBD1	TRBJ1-2	TGTGCCAGCAGCCAAGACAGGGGGCGAAGCTACACCTTC	CASSQDRGRSYTF
TRBV19	NA	15	NA	TRBJ1-3	TGTGCCAGTAGTATTCCTAGGCGGTCTGGAAACACCATATATTTT	CASSIPRRSGNTIYF
TRBV2	NA	15	TRBD1	TRBJ2-1	TGTGCCAGCAGCCTACAGGGGGCTCAGTACAATGAGCAGTTCTTC	CASSLQGAQYNEQFF
TRBV5-4	NA	12	NA	TRBJ2-1	TGTGCCAGCAGCTTGGAGTCGGGTGAGCAGTTCTTC	CASSLESGEQFF
TRBV6-2/TRBV6-3	NA	17	TRBD2	TRBJ2-3	TGTGCCAGCAGACCTCCCAAGAGAGCGGGGGTAATAGATACGCAGTATTTT	CASRPPKRAGVIDTQYF
TRBV6-6	NA	14	TRBD1	TRBJ2-7	TGTGCCAGCAGTTCAACACAGGGGCCCCACGAGCAGTACTTC	CASSSTQGPHEQYF
TRBV25-1	NA	16	NA	TRBJ1-4	TGTGCCAGCAGTGATGGACGGGGGAGTACTAATGAAAAACTGTTTTTT	CASSDGRGSTNEKLFF
TRBV6-5	once	15	NA	TRBJ1-5	TGTGCCAGCAGTACACTCGCGACAGGCAATCAGCCCCAGCATTTT	CASSTLATGNQPQHF
TRBV7-3	NA	15	TRBD2	TRBJ2-3	TGTGCCAGCAGCGTAGCGGGGGCCCTCGGGGATACGCAGTATTTT	CASSVAGALGDTQYF
TRBV5-1	NA	18	TRBD1	TRBJ1-6	TGCGCCAGCAGCATGACAGGGGGCCCTAGCTCCTATAATTCACCCCTCCACTTT	CASSMTGGPSSYNSPLHF
TRBV28	NA	16	TRBD1	TRBJ1-2	TGTGCCAGCAGTTTATTTCGACAGGGCCCTAACTATGGCTACACCTTC	CASSLFRQGPNYGYTF
TRBV5-6	once	17	TRBD2	TRBJ2-5	TGTGCCAGCAGCTTGGGACCTAGCGGGGGTTATCAAGAGACCCAGTACTTC	CASSLGPSGGYQETQYF
TRBV10-3	NA	14	TRBD2	TRBJ2-5	TGTGCCATCAACGGGGGACTAGCGGAAGAGACCCAGTACTTC	CAINGGLAEETQYF
TRBV18	once	15	TRBD1	TRBJ1-5	TGTGCCAGCGCCCAGACAGGGGCGAGCAATCAGCCCCAGCATTTT	CASAQTGASNQPQHF
TRBV15	NA	15	TRBD2	TRBJ2-7	TGTGCCACCAGCACGGGGTCCGGGGGGGCCTACGAGCAGTACTTC	CATSTGSGGAYEQYF
TRBV10-3	NA	15	NA	TRBJ1-2	TGTGCCAACCACCCCGGGAACAGGGCTAACTATGGCTACACCTTC	CANHPGNRANYGYTF
TRBV3-1/TRBV3-2	NA	16	NA	TRBJ1-3	TGTGCCAGCAGCCAATTAGGGGGAGCTAGTGGAAACACCATATATTTT	CASSQLGGASGNTIYF
TRBV9	few	13	NA	TRBJ1-2	TGTGCCAGCAGAAACAGGGCGGACTATGGCTACACCTTC	CASRNRADYGYTF
TRBV3-1/TRBV3-2	NA	14	TRBD1	TRBJ1-6	TGTGCCAGCAGCCAAGATTTTCAGGGGGGACCCCTCCACTTT	CASSQDFQGGPLHF
TRBV30	NA	14	TRBD1	TRBJ1-4	TGTGCCTGGACCCGACAGGGTTCTAATGAAAAACTGTTTTTT	CAWTRQGSNEKLFF
TRBV7-9	NA	15	NA	TRBJ2-3	TGTGCCAGCAGCCCGGCGTTGGGCGGCACAGATACGCAGTATTTT	CASSPALGGTDTQYF
TRBV5-1	NA	15	TRBD2	TRBJ2-5	TGCGCCAGCAGCGGGGGCGGACTAGCAGAAGAGACCCAGTACTTC	CASSGGGLAEETQYF
TRBV10-3	NA	16	TRBD2	TRBJ2-1	TGTGCCATCAGTGAGTCGAGGGGACTAGACCTTCGTGAGCAGTTCTTC	CAISESRGLDLREQFF
TRBV19	NA	16	TRBD2	TRBJ2-5	TGTGCCAGTAGTACCCGGACTAGCGGCTCACAAGAGACCCAGTACTTC	CASSTRTSGSQETQYF
TRBV28	once	14	TRBD1	TRBJ2-5	TGTGCCAGCAGTCGGACAGGGGAACGAGAGACCCAGTACTTC	CASSRTGERETQYF
TRBV30	NA	13	NA	TRBJ1-4	TGTGCCTGGAGTGTCCAAATAGACGGGGAACTGTTTTTT	CAWSVQIDGELFF
TRBV10-1	NA	16	TRBD1	TRBJ2-7	TGCGCCAGCAGTCCAGGCCCGGGACAGGGGCTCAACGAGCAGTACTTC	CASSPGPGQGLNEQYF
TRBV28	NA	16	NA	TRBJ1-3	TGTGCCAGCAGTCCCCCTGGCAGAAACTCTGGAAACACCATATATTTT	CASSPPGRNSGNTIYF
TRBV27	many	15	NA	TRBJ2-1	TGTGCCAGCACCTTCTTCGGGGTCCATGGCGATGAGCAGTTCTTC	CASTFFGVHGDEQFF
TRBV28	NA	14	NA	TRBJ1-2	TGTGCCAGCATCCTTAATCGCGGTGGTTATGGCTACACCTTC	CASILNRGGYGYTF
TRBV24-1	NA	16	TRBD1	TRBJ1-5	TGTGCCACCAGTGACCCGACAGGGGGCGAAAGCCAGCCCCAGCATTTT	CATSDPTGGESQPQHF
TRBV2	NA	15	NA	TRBJ2-3	TGTGCCAGCTCCACAGGGGGGGGCAGAACAGATACGCAGTATTTT	CASSTGGGRTDTQYF
TRBV12-3/TRBV12-4	NA	13	TRBD1	TRBJ1-6	TGTGCCAGCACCAGGACAGGGTTTTCACCCCTCCACTTT	CASTRTGFSPLHF
TRBV7-2	NA	16	NA	TRBJ1-4	TGTGCCAGCAGTCAAAACTGGGGCAGGGCCAATGAAAAACTGTTTTTT	CASSQNWGRANEKLFF
TRBV5-1	few	15	TRBD2	TRBJ2-7	TGCGCCAGCAGCTTGGTTAGCGGGGGGCAGTACGAGCAGTACTTC	CASSLVSGGQYEQYF
TRBV3-1/TRBV3-2	NA	15	NA	TRBJ2-6	TGTGCCAGCAGCCAGCAGGGAGGTGGGGCCAACGTCCTGACTTTC	CASSQQGGGANVLTF
TRBV4-1	NA	17	TRBD2	TRBJ2-1	TGCGCCAGCAGCCAACGTTTACTAGCGGACTTCTACAATGAGCAGTTCTTC	CASSQRLLADFYNEQFF
TRBV4-1	NA	15	NA	TRBJ1-1	TGCGCCAGCAGCCAGGGCAGGTCCATGAACACTGAAGCTTTCTTT	CASSQGRSMNTEAFF
TRBV9	NA	15	NA	TRBJ1-5	TGTGCCAGCAGCGTCGGACAGTATAGCAATCAGCCCCAGCATTTT	CASSVGQYSNQPQHF
TRBV19	NA	13	NA	TRBJ1-1	TGTGCCAGTAATCTAGGAGTGAACACTGAAGCTTTCTTT	CASNLGVNTEAFF
TRBV5-6	NA	11	NA	TRBJ1-1	TGTGCCAGCAGTAGGGAGGGTGAAGCTTTCTTT	CASSREGEAFF
TRBV28	NA	15	TRBD2	TRBJ2-1	TGTGCCAGCAGTTTAGTCGGGGGGAATAACAATGAGCAGTTCTTC	CASSLVGGNNNEQFF
TRBV6-6	NA	16	TRBD1	TRBJ1-1	TGTGCCAGCAGTTGGCAGGGGGCGGGGTTGAACACTGAAGCTTTCTTT	CASSWQGAGLNTEAFF
TRBV5-1	NA	18	TRBD2	TRBJ2-3	TGCGCCAGCAGCTCCAGCCACGTGGCTAGCGGTAGCACAGATACGCAGTATTTT	CASSSSHVASGSTDTQYF